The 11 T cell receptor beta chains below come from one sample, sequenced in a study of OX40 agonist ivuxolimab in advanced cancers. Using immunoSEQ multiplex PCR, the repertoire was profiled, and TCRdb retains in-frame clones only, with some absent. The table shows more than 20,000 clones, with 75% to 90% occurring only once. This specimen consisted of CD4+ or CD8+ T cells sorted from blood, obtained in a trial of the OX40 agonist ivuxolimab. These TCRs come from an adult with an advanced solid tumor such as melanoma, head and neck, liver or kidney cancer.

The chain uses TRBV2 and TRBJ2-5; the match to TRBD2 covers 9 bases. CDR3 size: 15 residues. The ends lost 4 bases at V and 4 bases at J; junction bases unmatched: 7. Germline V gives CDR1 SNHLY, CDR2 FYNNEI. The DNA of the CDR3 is TGTGCCAGCAGTGTTTTGGGACTAGCACGAGAGACCCAGTACTTC. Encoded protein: CASSVLGLARETQYF.

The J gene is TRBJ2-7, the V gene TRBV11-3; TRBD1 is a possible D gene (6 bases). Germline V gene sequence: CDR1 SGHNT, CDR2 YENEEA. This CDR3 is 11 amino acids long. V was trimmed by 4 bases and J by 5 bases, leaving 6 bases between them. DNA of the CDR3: TGTGCCAGCAGCTCAGGGGACGAGCAGTACTTC. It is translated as CASSSGDEQYF. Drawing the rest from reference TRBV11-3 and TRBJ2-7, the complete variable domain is EAGVVQSPRYKIIEKKQPVAFWCNPISGHNTLYWYLQNLGQGPELLIRYENEEAVDDSQLPKDRFSAERLKGVDSTLKIQPAELGDSAVYLCASSSGDEQYFGPGTRLTVT.

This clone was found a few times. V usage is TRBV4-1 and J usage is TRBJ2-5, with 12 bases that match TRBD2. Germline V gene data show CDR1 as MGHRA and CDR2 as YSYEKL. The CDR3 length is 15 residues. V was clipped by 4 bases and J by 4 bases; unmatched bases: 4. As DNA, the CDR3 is TGCGCCAGCAGCCCATTACTAGCGGGAGGAGAGACCCAGTACTTC. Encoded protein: CASSPLLAGGETQYF.

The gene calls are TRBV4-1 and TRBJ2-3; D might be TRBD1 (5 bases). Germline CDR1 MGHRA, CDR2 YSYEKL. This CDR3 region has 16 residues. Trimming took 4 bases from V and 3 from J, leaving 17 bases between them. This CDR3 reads CASSPALGRGTDTQYF. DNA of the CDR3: TGCGCCAGCAGCCCGGCGTTGGGGCGCGGTACAGATACGCAGTATTTT.

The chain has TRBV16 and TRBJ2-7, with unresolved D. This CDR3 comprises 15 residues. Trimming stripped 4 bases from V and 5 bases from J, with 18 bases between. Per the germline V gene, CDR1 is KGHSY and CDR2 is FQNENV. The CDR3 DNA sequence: TGTGCCAGCAGCCCACAGATCGGTGCCCAGGACGAGCAGTACTTC. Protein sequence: CASSPQIGAQDEQYF.

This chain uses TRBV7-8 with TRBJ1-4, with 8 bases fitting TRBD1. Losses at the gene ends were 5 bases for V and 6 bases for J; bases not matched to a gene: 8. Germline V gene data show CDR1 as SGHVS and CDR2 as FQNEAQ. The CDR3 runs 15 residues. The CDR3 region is CASSQGTGNHEKLFF. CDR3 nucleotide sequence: TGTGCCAGCAGCCAGGGGACAGGAAACCATGAAAAACTGTTTTTT.

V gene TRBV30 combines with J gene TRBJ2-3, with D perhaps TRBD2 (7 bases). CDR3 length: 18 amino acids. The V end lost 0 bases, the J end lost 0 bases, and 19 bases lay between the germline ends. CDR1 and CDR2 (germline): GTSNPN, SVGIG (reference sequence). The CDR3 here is CAWSVRGALLRSTDTQYF. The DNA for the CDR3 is TGTGCCTGGAGTGTACGGGGGGCTCTACTAAGGAGCACAGATACGCAGTATTTT.

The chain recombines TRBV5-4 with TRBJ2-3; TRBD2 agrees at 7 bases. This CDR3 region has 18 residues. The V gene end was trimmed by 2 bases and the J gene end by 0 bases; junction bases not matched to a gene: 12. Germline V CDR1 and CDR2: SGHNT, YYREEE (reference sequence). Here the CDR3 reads CASSFGSAGDASTDTQYF. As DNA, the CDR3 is TGTGCCAGCAGCTTTGGCTCGGCGGGGGATGCTAGCACAGATACGCAGTATTTT.

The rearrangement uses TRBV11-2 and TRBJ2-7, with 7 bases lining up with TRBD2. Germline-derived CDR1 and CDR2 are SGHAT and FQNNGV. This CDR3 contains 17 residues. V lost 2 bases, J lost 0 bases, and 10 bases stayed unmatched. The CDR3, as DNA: TGTGCCAGCAGCTTACTCCCTAGCGGCCGGGGCTCCTACGAGCAGTACTTC. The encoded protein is CASSLLPSGRGSYEQYF.

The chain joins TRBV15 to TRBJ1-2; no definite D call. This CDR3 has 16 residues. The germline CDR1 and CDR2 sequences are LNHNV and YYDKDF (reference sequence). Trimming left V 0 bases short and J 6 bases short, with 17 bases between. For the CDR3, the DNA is TGTGCCACCAGCAGAGATGCGGTAGTGGGGAATCATGGCTACACCTTC. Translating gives CATSRDAVVGNHGYTF.

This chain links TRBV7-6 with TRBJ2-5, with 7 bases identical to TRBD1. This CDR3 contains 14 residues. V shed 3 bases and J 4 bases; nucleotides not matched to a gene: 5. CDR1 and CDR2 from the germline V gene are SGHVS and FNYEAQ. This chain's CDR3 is CASSLTGYTETQYF. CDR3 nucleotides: TGTGCCAGCAGCTTGACAGGGTACACAGAGACCCAGTACTTC.